This TCR beta chain was profiled in a study of blood T cell repertoires in COVID-19. This table comes from immunoSEQ multiplex PCR, and its TCRdb copy is limited to in-frame clones, with some not included. The repertoire includes around 190,000 clones, around 83% of them detected once, and around 7.3% sits in the top ten. Per the germline V gene, CDR1 is SGDLS and CDR2 is YYNGEE. This CDR3 has 14 residues. Trimming removed 4 bases at V and 6 bases at J, with 15 bases between. The J gene is TRBJ2-3, the V gene TRBV9; possibly TRBD2 for D (5 bases). The sample consisted of peripheral blood. The sequence was obtained from a woman in her 70s with COVID-19, enrolled during active disease. In DNA, the CDR3 is TGTGCCAGCAGCCCACCCGCGGGTTCGGATACGCAGTATTTT. This gives the protein CASSPPAGSDTQYF.